The clone carrying this TCR beta chain was picked up a small number of times. The CDR3 length is 16 residues. Then a second PCR, running about 6 to 12 cycles, was carried out with a sample-barcoded 5' primer and a J-beta primer mix. TCRdb passed the 5' RACE reads through MiXCR, listing each CDR3 protein once. The sample has 1.5 million to 1.8 million distinct CDR3 sequences; around 40% are singletons. The sample originates from a study of blood T cells in healthy people across ages. The source is a woman aged 18-30 years in good health. V gene TRBV21-1 combines with J gene TRBJ2-1; TRBD1 reflects the table's D call only, with no check against the DNA. TRBV21-1 is annotated as a pseudogene. Material: blood. DNA of the CDR3: TGTGCCAGCAGTGGGGGCGGCAGGGAGGATATTGATGAGCAGTTCTTC. This sequence encodes CASSGGGREDIDEQFF.